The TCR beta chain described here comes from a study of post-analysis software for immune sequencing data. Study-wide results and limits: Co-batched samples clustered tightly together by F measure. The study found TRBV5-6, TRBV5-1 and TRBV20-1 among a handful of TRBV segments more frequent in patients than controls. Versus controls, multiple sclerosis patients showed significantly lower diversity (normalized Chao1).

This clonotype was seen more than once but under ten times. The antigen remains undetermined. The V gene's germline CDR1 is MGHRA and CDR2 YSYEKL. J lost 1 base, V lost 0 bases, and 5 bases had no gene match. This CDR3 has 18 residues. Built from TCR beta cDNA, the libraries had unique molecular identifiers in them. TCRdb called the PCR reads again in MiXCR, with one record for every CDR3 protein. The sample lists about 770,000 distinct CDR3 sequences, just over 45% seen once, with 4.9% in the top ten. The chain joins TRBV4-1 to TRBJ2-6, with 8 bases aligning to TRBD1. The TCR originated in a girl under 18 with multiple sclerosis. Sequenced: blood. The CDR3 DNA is TGCGCCAGCAGCCAAGAACAGGGGGTCGTTTCTGGGGCCAACGTCCTGACTTTC. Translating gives CASSQEQGVVSGANVLTF.